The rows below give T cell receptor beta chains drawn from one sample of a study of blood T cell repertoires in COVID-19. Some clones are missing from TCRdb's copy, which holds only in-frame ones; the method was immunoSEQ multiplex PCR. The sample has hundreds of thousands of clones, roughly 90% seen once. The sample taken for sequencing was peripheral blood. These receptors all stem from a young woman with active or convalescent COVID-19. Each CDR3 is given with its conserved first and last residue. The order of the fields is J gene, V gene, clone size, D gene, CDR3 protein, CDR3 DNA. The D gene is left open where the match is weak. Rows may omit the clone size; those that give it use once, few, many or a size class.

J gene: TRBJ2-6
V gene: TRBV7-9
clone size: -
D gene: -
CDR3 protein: CASSLAWGLGANVLTF
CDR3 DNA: TGTGCCAGCAGCTTAGCGTGGGGGCTTGGGGCCAACGTCCTGACTTTC

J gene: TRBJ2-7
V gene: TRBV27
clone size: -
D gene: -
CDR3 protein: CASSYGTFYEQYF
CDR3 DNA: TGTGCCAGCAGTTACGGGACTTTCTACGAGCAGTACTTC

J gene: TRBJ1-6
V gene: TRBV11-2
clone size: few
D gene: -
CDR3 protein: CASSLGGGTGSPLHF
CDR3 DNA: TGTGCCAGCAGCTTAGGTGGCGGGACGGGTTCACCCCTCCACTTT

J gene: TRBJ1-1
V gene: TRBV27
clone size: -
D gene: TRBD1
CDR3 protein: CASSFRDSGGLAFF
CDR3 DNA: TGTGCCAGCAGTTTTCGGGACAGTGGCGGTTTGGCTTTCTTT

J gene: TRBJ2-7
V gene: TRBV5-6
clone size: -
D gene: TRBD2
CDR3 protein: CASSPERGVSYEQYF
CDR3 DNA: TGTGCCAGCAGCCCTGAGCGGGGGGTGTCCTACGAGCAGTACTTC

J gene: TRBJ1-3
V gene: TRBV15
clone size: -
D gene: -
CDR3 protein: CATRDIGNTIYF
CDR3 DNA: TGTGCCACCAGGGACATTGGAAACACCATATATTTT

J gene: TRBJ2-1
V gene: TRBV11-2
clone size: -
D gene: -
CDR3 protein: CASSLDYLGPSYEQFF
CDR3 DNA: TGTGCCAGCAGCTTAGATTACTTGGGCCCGTCGTATGAGCAGTTCTTC

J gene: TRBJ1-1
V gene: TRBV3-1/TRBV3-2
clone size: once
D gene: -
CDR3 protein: CASSQERRGQNTEAFF
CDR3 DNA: TGTGCCAGCAGCCAAGAAAGGAGGGGTCAGAACACTGAAGCTTTCTTT

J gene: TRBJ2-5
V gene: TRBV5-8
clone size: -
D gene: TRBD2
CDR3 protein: CASSHKGSGGTIQETQYF
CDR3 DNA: TGTGCCAGCAGCCACAAGGGTAGCGGGGGGACTATCCAAGAGACCCAGTACTTC

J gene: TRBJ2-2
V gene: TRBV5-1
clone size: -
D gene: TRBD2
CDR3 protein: CASSQETSGRATGELFF
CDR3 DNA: TGCGCCAGCAGCCAAGAGACTAGCGGGAGGGCCACCGGGGAGCTGTTTTTT

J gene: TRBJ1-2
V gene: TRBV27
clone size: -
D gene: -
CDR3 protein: CASSLIYQGQGGYTF
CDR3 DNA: TGTGCCAGCAGTTTAATATACCAGGGGCAGGGCGGCTACACCTTC

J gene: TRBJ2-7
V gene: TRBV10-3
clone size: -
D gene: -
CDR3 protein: CAISESVGGTGEQYF
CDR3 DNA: TGTGCCATCAGTGAGTCGGTGGGGGGAACGGGCGAGCAGTACTTC

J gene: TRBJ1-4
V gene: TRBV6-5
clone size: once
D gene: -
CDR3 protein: CASSWNSGEKLFF
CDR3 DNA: TGTGCCAGCTCTTGGAACTCAGGGGAAAAACTGTTTTTT

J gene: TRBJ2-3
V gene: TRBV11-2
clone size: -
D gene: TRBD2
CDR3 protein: CASSLTTRSGRADTQYF
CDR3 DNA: TGTGCCAGCAGCTTAACCACCCGTAGCGGGAGGGCAGATACGCAGTATTTT

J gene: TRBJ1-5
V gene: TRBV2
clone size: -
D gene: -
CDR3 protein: CASRDRTDSNQPQHF
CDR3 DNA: TGTGCCAGCAGAGACCGGACAGATAGCAATCAGCCCCAGCATTTT

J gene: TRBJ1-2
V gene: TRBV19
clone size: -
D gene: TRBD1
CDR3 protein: CASSKAGGIYGYTF
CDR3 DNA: TGTGCCAGTAGTAAGGCAGGGGGTATCTATGGCTACACCTTC

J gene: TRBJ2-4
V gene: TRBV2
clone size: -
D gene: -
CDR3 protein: CASSGGDNIQYF
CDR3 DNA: TGTGCCAGCAGTGGGGGGGACAACATTCAGTACTTC

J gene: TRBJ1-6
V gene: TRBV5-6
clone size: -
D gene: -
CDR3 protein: CASRISGASYNSPLHF
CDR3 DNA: TGTGCCAGCAGGATCTCAGGGGCGTCCTATAATTCACCCCTCCACTTT

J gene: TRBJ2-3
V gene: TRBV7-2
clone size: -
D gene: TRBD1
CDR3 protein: CASSVQGAHTDTQYF
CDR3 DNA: TGTGCCAGCAGCGTTCAGGGGGCGCACACAGATACGCAGTATTTT

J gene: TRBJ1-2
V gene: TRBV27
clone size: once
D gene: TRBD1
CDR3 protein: CASSLGTGDGYTF
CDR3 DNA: TGTGCCAGCAGTTTAGGGACAGGGGATGGCTACACCTTC

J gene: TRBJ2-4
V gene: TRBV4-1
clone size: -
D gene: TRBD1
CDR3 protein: CASSQAPGTGGDLAKNIQYF
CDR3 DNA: TGCGCCAGCAGCCAAGCCCCCGGGACAGGGGGCGATTTAGCCAAAAACATTCAGTACTTC

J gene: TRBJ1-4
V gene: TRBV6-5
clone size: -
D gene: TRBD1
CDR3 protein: CASSRDRAGEKLFF
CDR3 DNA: TGTGCCAGCAGTCGAGACAGGGCGGGTGAAAAACTGTTTTTT

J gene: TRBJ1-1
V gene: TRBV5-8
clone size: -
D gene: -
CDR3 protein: CASSMTPNTEAFF
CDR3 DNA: TGTGCCAGCAGCATGACACCAAACACTGAAGCTTTCTTT

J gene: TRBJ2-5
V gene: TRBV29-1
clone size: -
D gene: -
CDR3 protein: CSVEDPGNQETQYF
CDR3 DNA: TGCAGCGTTGAAGATCCAGGTAACCAAGAGACCCAGTACTTC

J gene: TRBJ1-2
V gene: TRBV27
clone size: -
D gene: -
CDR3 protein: CASSAGLPGNYGYTF
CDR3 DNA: TGTGCCAGCAGTGCCGGGCTCCCGGGAAACTATGGCTACACCTTC

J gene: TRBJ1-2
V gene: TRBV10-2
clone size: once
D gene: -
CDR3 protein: CASSESMASGGYTF
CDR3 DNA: TGCGCCAGCAGTGAGTCGATGGCCTCAGGGGGCTACACCTTC

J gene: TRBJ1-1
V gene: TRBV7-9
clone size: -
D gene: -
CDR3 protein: CASSLVFGGPTEAFF
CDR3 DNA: TGTGCCAGCAGCTTAGTTTTCGGGGGGCCCACTGAAGCTTTCTTT

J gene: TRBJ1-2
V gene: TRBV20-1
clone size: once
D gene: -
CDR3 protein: CSASQQGNPLYGYTF
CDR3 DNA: TGCAGTGCTAGTCAACAGGGTAACCCTCTCTATGGCTACACCTTC

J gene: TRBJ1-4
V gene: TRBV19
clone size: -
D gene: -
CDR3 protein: CATTGDNNEKLFF
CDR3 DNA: TGTGCCACCACAGGAGATAATAATGAAAAACTGTTTTTT